These 29 T cell receptor beta chains were sequenced from one sample in a study of cytomegalovirus exposure and HLA in healthy donors. Only in-frame clones appear in the TCRdb table, and some are missing; sequencing was by immunoSEQ multiplex PCR. The sample shows 55,000 to 70,000 clones, 91% of them seen only once. The material sequenced was PBMCs. The receptors stem from a man between 18 and 29 years old in good health and CMV-seronegative.

The V call is TRBV5-6, the J call TRBJ2-1; possibly TRBD1 for D (6 bases). Germline CDR1 and CDR2: SGHDT and YYEEEE. This CDR3 contains 14 residues. Trimming took off 5 bases at V and 6 bases at J, with 15 bases between the two ends. Written as DNA, the CDR3 is TGTGCCAGCAGTGAGCGGACAGCGATCAATGAGCAGTTCTTC. This encodes CASSERTAINEQFF.

The rearrangement uses TRBV7-6 and TRBJ2-7; 15 bases fit TRBD2. V shed 4 bases, J shed 4 bases, and the junction held 5 bases outside the gene matches. The CDR3 extends over 16 amino acids. Germline values: CDR1 SGHVS, CDR2 FNYEAQ. The CDR3 DNA is TGTGCCAGCAGCTCCGGGACTAGCGGGAGGCATTACGAGCAGTACTTC. This translates into CASSSGTSGRHYEQYF.

The genes are TRBV6-1 and TRBJ2-1; the D is unclear. Looked up from germline, CDR1 is MNHNS and CDR2 is SASEGT. The CDR3 runs to 15 residues. V shed 6 bases and J shed 0 bases, with 12 bases lying between them. DNA of the CDR3: TGTGCCAGCAGAACCCCCGTCAGCTCCTACAATGAGCAGTTCTTC. Translating it yields CASRTPVSSYNEQFF.

This rearrangement joins TRBV19 to TRBJ2-2, with TRBD2 matching over 13 bases. V trimming: 6 bases; J trimming: 3 bases; junction bases outside the gene matches: 4. Germline CDR1 is LNHDA and CDR2 is SQIVND (reference sequence). The CDR3 is 16 amino acids. CDR3 DNA sequence: TGTGCCAGTAGAGGACTAGCGGGAGAGGACACCGGGGAGCTGTTTTTT. The encoded protein is CASRGLAGEDTGELFF.

J is TRBJ2-7 and V is TRBV30; D perhaps matches TRBD2 (6 bases). With 5 bases removed from V and 6 bases from J, the gap between germline ends came to 23 bases. The CDR3 consists of 15 residues. Germline V gives CDR1 GTSNPN, CDR2 SVGIG (reference sequence). The CDR3 nucleotides are TGTGCCTGGGGGCGGGGATGGGTGGGAGCTGGCGAGCAGTACTTC. Translated, it gives CAWGRGWVGAGEQYF.

The V gene is TRBV19, the J gene TRBJ2-2; D unclear. This CDR3 region has 15 residues. Germline lookup yields CDR1 LNHDA and CDR2 SQIVND (reference sequence). V was trimmed by 3 bases and J by 4 bases, leaving 12 bases between them. The DNA of the CDR3 is TGTGCCAGTAGTATGGAATACTACACCACCGGGGAGCTGTTTTTT. Translated: CASSMEYYTTGELFF.

V is TRBV7-8 and J is TRBJ1-2; no clear D gene. V gave up 1 base and J gave up 4 bases, with 10 bases separating them. The CDR3 loop spans 14 amino acids. Germline CDR1 SGHVS, CDR2 FQNEAQ. The CDR3 region has the DNA TGTGCCAGCAGCTTAGAATCGGGAACCTATGGCTACACCTTC. It is translated as CASSLESGTYGYTF. Full variable domain (rest looked up from reference TRBV7-8 and TRBJ1-2): GAGVSQSPRYKVAKRGQDVALRCDPISGHVSLFWYQQALGQGPEFLTYFQNEAQLDKSGLPSDRFFAERPEGSVSTLKIQRTQQEDSAVYLCASSLESGTYGYTFGSGTRLTVV.

This chain connects TRBV2 to TRBJ1-1, with D uncertain. Germline CDR1 is SNHLY and CDR2 is FYNNEI. The CDR3 runs 14 residues. V was shortened by 4 bases and J by 5 bases, with 14 bases between the two germline ends. CDR3 in DNA: TGTGCCAGCAGTGCGATAGCCCCCCGAACTGAAGCTTTCTTT. This gives the protein CASSAIAPRTEAFF.

The chain combines TRBV4-3 with TRBJ2-1; the match to TRBD2 covers 7 bases. J lost 0 bases, V lost 0 bases, and 5 bases had no gene match. Germline lookup yields CDR1 LGHNA and CDR2 YSLEER. The CDR3 covers 17 residues. In DNA, the CDR3 is TGCGCCAGCAGCCAAGATACTAGCGAGAGCTCCTACAATGAGCAGTTCTTC. Protein product: CASSQDTSESSYNEQFF.

The rearrangement joins TRBV11-2 to TRBJ2-2; TRBD1 matches 8 bases. V was pared by 6 bases and J by 5 bases, with 11 bases of the junction left unmatched. Germline CDR1 is SGHAT and CDR2 is FQNNGV. The CDR3 is 16 residues long. The chain's CDR3 is CASRYLRGRSTGELFF. CDR3 in DNA: TGTGCCAGCAGATACCTCAGGGGGCGAAGTACCGGGGAGCTGTTTTTT.

The chain carries TRBV30 and TRBJ2-2; tentatively, D is TRBD2 (6 bases). The CDR3 has 14 residues. Germline loops: CDR1 GTSNPN, CDR2 SVGIG (reference sequence). V lost 4 bases to trimming and J lost 4 bases, with 13 bases between them. The CDR3 sequence is CAWNGGSGTGELFF. As DNA, the CDR3 is TGTGCCTGGAACGGGGGATCGGGCACCGGGGAGCTGTTTTTT.

This chain uses TRBV5-1 with TRBJ1-1, with a weak D call TRBD1 (5 bases). Germline CDR1 and CDR2: SGHRS and YFSETQ. CDR3 length: 11 amino acids. Trimming took off 3 bases at V and 11 bases at J, with 11 bases between the two ends. The chain's CDR3 is CASSSGFYAFF. In nucleotides, the CDR3 is TGCGCCAGCAGCTCAGGGTTCTATGCTTTCTTT.

The chain uses TRBV7-8 and TRBJ1-3, with D unclear. The V and J ends lost 6 bases and 4 bases respectively, with 16 bases between them. The CDR3 is made up of 15 amino acids. The germline V gene has CDR1 SGHVS and CDR2 FQNEAQ. CDR3 region: CASRPPRTGGNTIYF. CDR3 bases: TGTGCCAGCAGGCCCCCAAGGACGGGAGGAAACACCATATATTTT. Drawing the rest from reference TRBV7-8 and TRBJ1-3, the complete variable domain is GAGVSQSPRYKVAKRGQDVALRCDPISGHVSLFWYQQALGQGPEFLTYFQNEAQLDKSGLPSDRFFAERPEGSVSTLKIQRTQQEDSAVYLCASRPPRTGGNTIYFGEGSWLTVV.

This chain connects TRBV4-3 to TRBJ2-1; D gene ambiguous. Trimming removed 0 bases from V and 2 bases from J, with 14 bases in between. CDR1 LGHNA and CDR2 YSLEER come from the germline V gene. This CDR3 has 17 amino acids. The chain's CDR3 is CASSQDYPNYAYNEQFF. CDR3 in DNA: TGCGCCAGCAGCCAAGATTACCCTAATTACGCCTACAATGAGCAGTTCTTC.

The chain is built from TRBV5-4 and TRBJ2-3; maybe TRBD2 (6 bases). With 4 bases removed from V and 7 bases from J, the gap between germline ends came to 16 bases. Per germline, CDR1 SGHNT and CDR2 YYREEE (reference sequence). The CDR3 runs to 14 residues. CDR3 bases: TGTGCCAGCAGCATGGGACTGGAAATCAATACGCAGTATTTT. This gives the protein CASSMGLEINTQYF.

As DNA, the CDR3 is TGTGCCAGCAGCTTAGATCGTCCAGTCTCCTACGAGCAGTACTTC. It codes for CASSLDRPVSYEQYF. V and J are TRBV7-8 and TRBJ2-7; D gene ambiguous. Trimming took 1 base from V and 0 from J, leaving 10 bases between them. Germline assignment: CDR1 SGHVS and CDR2 FQNEAQ. This CDR3 is 15 amino acids long. The whole variable domain, remainder taken from reference TRBV7-8 and TRBJ2-7, is GAGVSQSPRYKVAKRGQDVALRCDPISGHVSLFWYQQALGQGPEFLTYFQNEAQLDKSGLPSDRFFAERPEGSVSTLKIQRTQQEDSAVYLCASSLDRPVSYEQYFGPGTRLTVT.

The rearrangement links TRBV6-5 to TRBJ2-5, with a tentative D call TRBD2 (6 bases). V dropped 4 bases and J dropped 4 bases, with 13 bases sitting between them. The germline gives CDR1 MNHEY, CDR2 SVGAGI. This CDR3 spans 14 amino acids. In DNA, the CDR3 is TGTGCCAGCAGTTTAGCGGCAGGGCGAGAGACCCAGTACTTC. Protein product: CASSLAAGRETQYF.

The chain uses TRBV28 and TRBJ2-7; 10 bases are shared with TRBD2. The CDR3 loop spans 16 amino acids. After removal of 8 bases from V and 0 bases from J, the junction contained 10 bases not matched to a gene. Per the germline V gene, CDR1 is MDHEN and CDR2 is SYDVKM. This chain's CDR3 is CASGQFPSGGSYEQYF. CDR3 sequence (DNA): TGTGCCAGCGGTCAATTCCCTAGCGGGGGCTCCTACGAGCAGTACTTC.

The CDR3 sequence is CASSPRRGNTEAFF. DNA of the CDR3: TGTGCCAGCAGTCCCCGGCGGGGGAACACTGAAGCTTTCTTT. This chain links TRBV27 with TRBJ1-1; D unresolved. The CDR3 runs 14 residues. V dropped 5 bases and J dropped 1 base, with 11 bases sitting between them. Germline CDR1 MNHEY, CDR2 SMNVEV (reference sequence).

In this sample, this clone turned up once. The chain recombines TRBV2 with TRBJ2-5; no clear D gene. Looked up from germline, CDR1 is SNHLY and CDR2 is FYNNEI. The CDR3 sequence is 14 residues long. Trimming pared 7 bases from V and 0 bases from J, leaving 12 bases between. Written as DNA, the CDR3 is TGTGCCAGCATAAGTCCAGGTTACCAAGAGACCCAGTACTTC. Protein sequence: CASISPGYQETQYF.

The rearrangement uses TRBV5-5 and TRBJ2-5; TRBD2 aligns across 12 bases. Germline V lookup: CDR1 SGHKS, CDR2 YYEKEE (reference sequence). This CDR3 region has 18 residues. J gave up 5 bases and V 2 bases, and 13 bases lay outside the gene matches. CDR3 loop: CASSFRSPSGRARETQYF. DNA for the CDR3: TGTGCCAGCAGCTTTAGGTCACCTAGCGGGAGGGCCCGGGAGACCCAGTACTTC.

The rearrangement uses TRBV15 and TRBJ2-1, with D unclear. Germline loops: CDR1 LNHNV, CDR2 YYDKDF (reference sequence). CDR3 size: 13 residues. V was clipped by 1 base and J by 7 bases, with 8 bases between them. CDR3 sequence (DNA): TGTGCCACCAGCAGAGCCGGTGTAAATGAGCAGTTCTTC. It codes for CATSRAGVNEQFF.

The CDR3, as DNA: TGTGCCAGCAGATCAGGCGGGACAGGGTGGGCAGATACGCAGTATTTT. Its translation is CASRSGGTGWADTQYF. The chain has TRBV7-9 and TRBJ2-3, with 9 nucleotides matching TRBD1. Trimming took 6 bases from V and 4 from J; bases not matched to a gene: 11. CDR1 and CDR2 (germline): SEHNR, FQNEAQ (reference sequence). The CDR3 spans 16 residues.

This chain connects TRBV28 to TRBJ2-3, with TRBD2 as a possible D gene (10 bases). CDR3 length: 18 amino acids. V was clipped by 6 bases and J by 3 bases, with 25 bases between them. Germline lookup yields CDR1 MDHEN and CDR2 SYDVKM. For the CDR3, the DNA is TGTGCCAGCAGCATACAGGGGGCCGGGACTAGCGCGACAGATACGCAGTATTTT. As protein: CASSIQGAGTSATDTQYF.

The chain joins TRBV29-1 to TRBJ2-7; 7 bases are shared with TRBD1. V dropped 5 bases and J dropped 0; count of bases not matched to a gene: 10. This CDR3 contains 15 residues. From germline, CDR1 is SQVTM and CDR2 ANQGSEA. The CDR3 is CSVKFPGQRSYEQYF. The CDR3 coding sequence is TGCAGCGTTAAATTTCCGGGACAGCGCTCCTACGAGCAGTACTTC.

There are a few counts of this clone. This chain joins TRBV28 and TRBJ2-7, with TRBD2 as a possible D gene (5 bases). V was clipped by 9 bases and J by 3 bases, with 15 bases between them. The CDR3 is 13 residues long. From germline, CDR1 is MDHEN and CDR2 SYDVKM. The CDR3 loop is CASRVRAFYEQYF. The CDR3 DNA is TGTGCCAGTCGGGTGAGGGCCTTCTACGAGCAGTACTTC.

The CDR3 region is CSANREISTEAFF. The CDR3 bases are TGCAGCGCTAACAGGGAGATTTCGACTGAAGCTTTCTTT. The chain has TRBV29-1 and TRBJ1-1, with D possibly being TRBD1 (6 bases). Trimming took off 7 bases at V and 5 bases at J, with 17 bases between the two ends. In germline, CDR1 is SQVTM, CDR2 ANQGSEA. CDR3 size: 13 residues.

The chain links TRBV5-5 to TRBJ1-2; tentatively, D is TRBD1 (5 bases). V was pared by 4 bases and J by 1 base, with 11 bases between. Germline values: CDR1 SGHKS, CDR2 YYEKEE (reference sequence). The CDR3 runs to 14 residues. This chain's CDR3 is CASSPTGSNYGYTF. CDR3 sequence (DNA): TGTGCCAGCAGCCCCACAGGTAGTAACTATGGCTACACCTTC.

This clone has just one count. V is TRBV11-2 and J is TRBJ2-7; 10 bases align to TRBD1. The CDR3 runs to 14 residues. The ends lost 5 bases at V and 6 bases at J; junction bases unmatched: 7. The germline gives CDR1 SGHAT, CDR2 FQNNGV. For the CDR3, the DNA is TGTGCCAGCAGCCCCCGGGACAGGGGAAGCGAGCAGTACTTC. This encodes CASSPRDRGSEQYF.